This is a list of T cell receptor beta chains from one sample in a study of OX40 agonist ivuxolimab in advanced cancers. This table comes from immunoSEQ multiplex PCR, and its TCRdb copy is limited to in-frame clones, with some not included. The sample consists of tens of thousands of clones, 80% to 85% of them appearing once. The specimen comprised CD4+ or CD8+ T cells sorted from blood, sampled in a trial of the OX40 agonist ivuxolimab. These TCRs come from an adult with an advanced solid tumor such as melanoma, head and neck, liver or kidney cancer. Both conserved end residues are part of each CDR3. D genes are given only for firm matches. Rows give clone size only sometimes, using once, few, many, or a class for an expanded clone.

v_call	clone_size	d_call	j_call	cdr3_nt	cdr3_aa
TRBV5-4	-	TRBD1	TRBJ1-4	TGTGCCAGCAGCTTGCGGGGGACAGTTAATGAAAAACTGTTTTTT	CASSLRGTVNEKLFF
TRBV9	-	-	TRBJ1-1	TGTGCCAGCAGCCCCCAACCGGTGCAGAACACTGAAGCTTTCTTT	CASSPQPVQNTEAFF
TRBV5-1	-	TRBD1	TRBJ1-4	TGCGCCAGCAGCTTCCAGGGGGCGAATGAAAAACTGTTTTTT	CASSFQGANEKLFF
TRBV7-2	-	TRBD2	TRBJ2-1	TGTGCCAGCAGCTCGAGCGGGGGTGGCTCCAATGAGCAGTTCTTC	CASSSSGGGSNEQFF
TRBV9	-	-	TRBJ1-4	TGTGCCAGCAGCGTATCGGGGGCAGGTGGGGAAAAACTGTTTTTT	CASSVSGAGGEKLFF
TRBV30	-	-	TRBJ2-3	TGTGCCTCAAGTCTCAATGCAGATACGCAGTATTTT	CASSLNADTQYF
TRBV10-3	few	-	TRBJ1-1	TGTGCCATCAGTGAGAAGGGGGGAGATACTGAAGCTTTCTTT	CAISEKGGDTEAFF
TRBV6-5	few	-	TRBJ1-6	TGTGCCAGCAGGGATCGGTATTCACCCCTCCACTTT	CASRDRYSPLHF
TRBV5-6	few	TRBD1	TRBJ2-5	TGTGCCAGCAGCTGGGGGTATAGGGACAGGGCAAAGCAAGAGACCCAGTACTTC	CASSWGYRDRAKQETQYF
TRBV30	-	-	TRBJ1-2	TGTGCCTGGAGTGCAGCCCCAAGAATCTATGGCTACACCTTC	CAWSAAPRIYGYTF
TRBV11-3	-	-	TRBJ1-1	TGTGCCAGCAGCTTGGAGTTGAACACTGAAGCTTTCTTT	CASSLELNTEAFF
TRBV4-3	-	-	TRBJ2-1	TGCGCCAGCAGCCAAGTGGGGGCGCGCGGGGTGAGATACAATGAGCAGTTCTTC	CASSQVGARGVRYNEQFF
TRBV5-1	-	TRBD1	TRBJ2-7	TGCGCCAGCAGCCTAACAGGGGAGAGCTCCTACGAGCAGTACTTC	CASSLTGESSYEQYF
TRBV19	-	-	TRBJ1-6	TGTGCCAGTAGTATAGATCTCGGCTGGGGCTCCTATAATTCACCCCTCCACTTT	CASSIDLGWGSYNSPLHF
TRBV4-1	-	-	TRBJ1-2	TGCGCCAGCAGCCAAGACGGGCTCTATGGCTACACCTTC	CASSQDGLYGYTF
TRBV5-8	-	-	TRBJ2-7	TGTGCCAGCGACAGTGGGCAGTACTTC	CASDSGQYF
TRBV6-1	-	-	TRBJ2-7	TGTGCCAGCAGTGAAATTTGGGAGACAGGAGCTTTCTACGAGCAGTACTTC	CASSEIWETGAFYEQYF
TRBV6-5	-	-	TRBJ1-1	TGTGCCAGCAGTCGCCTAGGGGCGAACACTGAAGCTTTCTTT	CASSRLGANTEAFF
TRBV10-3	-	TRBD1	TRBJ2-5	TGTGCCATCGGGGAGAGGACAGGGGGGTTCGAGACCCAGTACTTC	CAIGERTGGFETQYF
TRBV5-1	-	-	TRBJ1-5	TGCGCCAGCAGCTTGGAACCTCTCGAAAATCAGCCCCAGCATTTT	CASSLEPLENQPQHF
TRBV9	-	-	TRBJ1-2	TGTGCCAGCAGCGTAGTGGGATATGGCTACACCTTC	CASSVVGYGYTF
TRBV5-1	-	-	TRBJ1-1	TGCGCCAGCAGCCAAGGGATTGTTAGGGTCAACACTGAAGCTTTCTTT	CASSQGIVRVNTEAFF
TRBV19	-	TRBD1	TRBJ2-1	TGTGCCAGTAGTATAGCCCCGGACAGGATCTACAATGAGCAGTTCTTC	CASSIAPDRIYNEQFF
TRBV5-6	-	-	TRBJ2-3	TGTGCCAGCAGCTTGGGACGCACAGATACGCAGTATTTT	CASSLGRTDTQYF
TRBV4-1	-	TRBD1	TRBJ1-5	TGCGCCAGCAGCCAAGATCCGGAGGGGGCGCGGCAGCCCCAGCATTTT	CASSQDPEGARQPQHF
TRBV28	-	TRBD1	TRBJ1-4	TGTGCCAGCAGTTCCACCGGGACAGGGGCTGAAAAACTGTTTTTT	CASSSTGTGAEKLFF
TRBV5-4	-	-	TRBJ1-3	TGTGCCAGCAGCCTCGGGTCCGGGACAAATACTGGAAACACCATATATTTT	CASSLGSGTNTGNTIYF
TRBV7-9	few	TRBD2	TRBJ2-5	TGTGCCAGCAGCACTGGGACTAGCCAAGAGACCCAGTACTTC	CASSTGTSQETQYF